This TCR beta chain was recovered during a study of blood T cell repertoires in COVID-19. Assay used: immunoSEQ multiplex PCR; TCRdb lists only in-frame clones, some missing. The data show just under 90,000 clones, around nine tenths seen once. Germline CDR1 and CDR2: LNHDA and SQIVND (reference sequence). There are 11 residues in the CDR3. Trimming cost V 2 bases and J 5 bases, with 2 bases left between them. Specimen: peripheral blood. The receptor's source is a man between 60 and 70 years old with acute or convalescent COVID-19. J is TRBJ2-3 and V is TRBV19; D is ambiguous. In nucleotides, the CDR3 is TGTGCCAGTAGTATACAAGATACGCAGTATTTT. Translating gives CASSIQDTQYF.